This T cell receptor beta chain was identified in a study of T-cell memory formation after mild COVID-19. One entry per CDR3 protein, called by TCRdb with MiXCR from the 5' RACE reads. The sample yields 450,000 or so distinct CDR3 sequences, roughly 20% seen once. This TCR was recovered from an adult woman who had mild COVID-19 (a few samples of this study predate the infection). Cell type and time point are not known. Sequenced input: PBMCs or a T cell subset sorted from them (not recorded which).

The CDR3 spells CASSYLGTEAFF. The CDR3 DNA sequence: TGTGCCAGCAGTTACCTTGGCACTGAAGCTTTCTTT. The rearrangement links TRBV6-5 to TRBJ1-1; unclear D gene. There are 12 residues in the CDR3. The germline CDR1 and CDR2 sequences are MNHEY and SVGAGI. V was trimmed by 2 bases and J by 4 bases, leaving 5 bases between them.